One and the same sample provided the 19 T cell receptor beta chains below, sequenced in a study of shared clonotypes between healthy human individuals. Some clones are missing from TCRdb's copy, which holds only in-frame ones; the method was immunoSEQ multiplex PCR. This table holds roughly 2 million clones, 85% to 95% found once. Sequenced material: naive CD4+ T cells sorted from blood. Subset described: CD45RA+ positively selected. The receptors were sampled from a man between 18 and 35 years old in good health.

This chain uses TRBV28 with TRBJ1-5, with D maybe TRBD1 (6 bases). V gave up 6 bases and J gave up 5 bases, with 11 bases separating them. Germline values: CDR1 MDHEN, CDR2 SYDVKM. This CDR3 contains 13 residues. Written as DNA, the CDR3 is TGTGCCAGCAGCCCGACAGGCTATCAGCCCCAGCATTTT. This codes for CASSPTGYQPQHF.

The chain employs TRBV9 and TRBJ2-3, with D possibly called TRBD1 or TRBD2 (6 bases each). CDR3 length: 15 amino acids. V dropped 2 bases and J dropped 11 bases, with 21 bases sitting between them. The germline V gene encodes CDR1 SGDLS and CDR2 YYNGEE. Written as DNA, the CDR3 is TGTGCCAGCAGCGTGGAGACCCGGGGGCTGCAGGGGCAGTATTTT. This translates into CASSVETRGLQGQYF.

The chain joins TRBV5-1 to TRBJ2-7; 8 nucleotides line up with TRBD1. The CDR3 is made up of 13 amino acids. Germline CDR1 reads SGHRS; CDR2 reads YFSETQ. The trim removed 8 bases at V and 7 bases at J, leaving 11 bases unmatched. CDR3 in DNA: TGCGCCAGATTAGAGGACAGGGAGTGGGAGCAGTACTTC. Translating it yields CARLEDREWEQYF.

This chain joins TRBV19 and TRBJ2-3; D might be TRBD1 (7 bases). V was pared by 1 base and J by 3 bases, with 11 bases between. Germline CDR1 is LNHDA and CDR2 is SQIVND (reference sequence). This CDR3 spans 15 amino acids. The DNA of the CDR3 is TGTGCCAGTAGTATAGCCCAGGGGGGAACAGATACGCAGTATTTT. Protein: CASSIAQGGTDTQYF.

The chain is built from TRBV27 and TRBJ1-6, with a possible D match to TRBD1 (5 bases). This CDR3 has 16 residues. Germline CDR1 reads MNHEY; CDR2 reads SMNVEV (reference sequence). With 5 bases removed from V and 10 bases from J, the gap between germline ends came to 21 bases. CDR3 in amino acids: CASSTSRDGEFSPLHF. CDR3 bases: TGTGCCAGCAGTACAAGCCGGGACGGCGAATTCTCACCCCTCCACTTT.

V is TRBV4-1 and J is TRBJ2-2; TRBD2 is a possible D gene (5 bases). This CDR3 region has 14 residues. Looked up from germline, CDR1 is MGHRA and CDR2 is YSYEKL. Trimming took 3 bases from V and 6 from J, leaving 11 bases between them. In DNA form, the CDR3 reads TGCGCCAGCAGCCAGTCCGGGGATCCCGGGGAGCTGTTTTTT. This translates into CASSQSGDPGELFF.

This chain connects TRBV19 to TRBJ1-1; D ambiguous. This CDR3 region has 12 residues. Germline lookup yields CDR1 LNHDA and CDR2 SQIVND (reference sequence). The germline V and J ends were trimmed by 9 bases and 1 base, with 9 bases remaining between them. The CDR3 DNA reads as TGTGCCAGCGGAAACTGGAACACTGAAGCTTTCTTT. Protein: CASGNWNTEAFF.

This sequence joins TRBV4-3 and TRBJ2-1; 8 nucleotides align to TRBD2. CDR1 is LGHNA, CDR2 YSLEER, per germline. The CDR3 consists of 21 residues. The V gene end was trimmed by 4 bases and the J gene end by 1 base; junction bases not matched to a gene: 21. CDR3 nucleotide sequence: TGCGCCAGCAGCCGCTTATTGACTAGCGCGAACCCGCCGGGGTCCTACAATGAGCAGTTCTTC. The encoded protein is CASSRLLTSANPPGSYNEQFF.

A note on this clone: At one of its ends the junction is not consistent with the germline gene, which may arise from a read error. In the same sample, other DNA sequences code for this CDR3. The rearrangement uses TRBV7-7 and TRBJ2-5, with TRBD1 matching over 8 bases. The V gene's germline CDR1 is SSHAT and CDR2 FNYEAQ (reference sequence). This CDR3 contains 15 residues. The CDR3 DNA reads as TGTGCTAGCAGTCTAGGACAGGGCGTTCAAGAGACCCAGTACTTC. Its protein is CASSLGQGVQETQYF. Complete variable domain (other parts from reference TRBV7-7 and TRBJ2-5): GAGVSQSPRYKVTKRGQDVTLRCDPISSHATLYWYQQALGQGPEFLTYFNYEAQPDKSGLPSDRFSAERPEGSISTLTIQRTEQRDSAMYRCASSLGQGVQETQYFGPGTRLLVL.

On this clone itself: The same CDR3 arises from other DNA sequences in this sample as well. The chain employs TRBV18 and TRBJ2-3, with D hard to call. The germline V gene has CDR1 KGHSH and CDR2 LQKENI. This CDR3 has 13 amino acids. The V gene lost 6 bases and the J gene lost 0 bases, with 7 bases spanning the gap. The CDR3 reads CASSPPSTDTQYF. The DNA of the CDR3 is TGTGCCAGCTCCCCGCCCAGCACAGATACGCAGTATTTT.

In DNA, the CDR3 is TGTGCCAGCAGGGGACAGGGGTCCGACACCGGGGAGCTGTTTTTT. It encodes CASRGQGSDTGELFF. The V and J genes are TRBV28 and TRBJ2-2; 10 bases are shared with TRBD1. Unmatched junction bases numbered 4, after V lost 6 bases and J lost 3 bases. Germline V gives CDR1 MDHEN, CDR2 SYDVKM. CDR3 size: 15 residues.

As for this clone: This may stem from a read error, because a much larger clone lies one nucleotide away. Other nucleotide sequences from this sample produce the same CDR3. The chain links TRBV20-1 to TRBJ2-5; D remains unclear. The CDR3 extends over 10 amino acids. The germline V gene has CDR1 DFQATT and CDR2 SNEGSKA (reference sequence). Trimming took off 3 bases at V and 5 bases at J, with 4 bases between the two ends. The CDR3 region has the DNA TGCAGTGCTAGTGGGGAGACCCAGTACTTC. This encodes CSASGETQYF.

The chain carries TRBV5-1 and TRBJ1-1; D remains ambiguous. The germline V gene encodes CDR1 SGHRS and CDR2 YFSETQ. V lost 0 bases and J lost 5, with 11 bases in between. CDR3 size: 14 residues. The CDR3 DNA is TGCGCCAGCAGCTTGGGAGGGAAGAGAACTGAAGCTTTCTTT. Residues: CASSLGGKRTEAFF.

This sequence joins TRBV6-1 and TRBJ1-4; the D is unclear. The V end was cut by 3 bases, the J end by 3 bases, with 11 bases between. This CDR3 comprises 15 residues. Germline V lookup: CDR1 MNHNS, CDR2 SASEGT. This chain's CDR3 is CASSDIGVANEKLFF. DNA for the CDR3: TGTGCCAGCAGTGATATTGGGGTAGCTAATGAAAAACTGTTTTTT.

The CDR3 sequence: CASTYSLNTGELFF. Written as DNA, the CDR3 is TGTGCCAGCACCTACTCCTTGAACACCGGGGAGCTGTTTTTT. The chain couples TRBV6-5 to TRBJ2-2; D uncertain. The V gene lost 7 bases and the J gene lost 1 base, with 10 bases spanning the gap. CDR1 and CDR2 (germline): MNHEY, SVGAGI. The CDR3 covers 14 residues.

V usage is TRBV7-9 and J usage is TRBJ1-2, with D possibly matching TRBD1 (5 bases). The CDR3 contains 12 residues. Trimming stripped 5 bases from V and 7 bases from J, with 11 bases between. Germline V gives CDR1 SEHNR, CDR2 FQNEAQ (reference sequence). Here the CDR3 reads CASSHRDGGYTF. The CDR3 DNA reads TGTGCCAGCAGCCACCGGGACGGTGGCTACACCTTC.

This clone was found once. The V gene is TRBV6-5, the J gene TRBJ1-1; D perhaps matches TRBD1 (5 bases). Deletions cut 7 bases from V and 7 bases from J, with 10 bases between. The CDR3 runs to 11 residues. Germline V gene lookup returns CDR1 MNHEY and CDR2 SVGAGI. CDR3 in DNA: TGTGCCAGCACGAGAGACAGTGAAGCTTTCTTT. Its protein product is CASTRDSEAFF.

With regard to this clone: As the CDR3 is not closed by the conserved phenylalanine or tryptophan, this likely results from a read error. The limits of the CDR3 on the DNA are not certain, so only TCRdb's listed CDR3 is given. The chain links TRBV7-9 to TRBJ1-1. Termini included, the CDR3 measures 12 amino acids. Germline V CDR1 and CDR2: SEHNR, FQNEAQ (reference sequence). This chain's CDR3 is CASSLGGEPGPV.

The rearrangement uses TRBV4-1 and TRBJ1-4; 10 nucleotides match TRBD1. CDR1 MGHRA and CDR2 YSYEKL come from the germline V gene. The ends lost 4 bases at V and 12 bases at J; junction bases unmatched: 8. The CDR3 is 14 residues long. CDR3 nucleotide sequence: TGCGCCAGCAGCCCCCGACAGGGGGCAATGGAACTGTTTTTT. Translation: CASSPRQGAMELFF.